This TCR beta chain was identified in a study of CD8 T cells in ankylosing spondylitis (dated by TCRdb to 2017 to 2019). Concerning the study at large: The study profiled T cell receptor beta repertoires in healthy donors and ankylosing spondylitis patients to find disease-linked TCR variants. In total, the full study cohort was made up of 108 healthy donors and 25 ankylosing spondylitis patients. Samples of peripheral blood were taken, and for ankylosing spondylitis patients, synovial fluid was collected as well.

This clonotype was counted between two and nine times. The antigen this receptor binds is unknown. No much larger clone is present one base from it, and per-base qualities are unavailable. The CDR3 contains 14 residues, cysteine and phenylalanine counted. The sequence is cut down to CDR3 DNA, 42 bases in frame from base 1. The germline V gene specifies ENHRY as CDR1 and SYGVKD as CDR2. Relative to germline, V is missing 2 bases and J is missing 6 bases, with 3 bases of the junction outside any gene match. Sequencing instrument: Illumina HiSeq 2500. TCR beta libraries were prepared by quantitative 5'-RACE with molecular barcodes. Turning to the authors' computational methods: Disease-linked TCR variants were identified with a new computational method built on a probabilistic model of VDJ rearrangement. The public reads were quality trimmed at Q25 with fastp and then assembled into clones with MiXCR by TCRdb, keeping productive beta chains. Every distinct CDR3 protein forms one entry, paired with its most common genes and DNA. These V and J calls rely on TCRdb rather than the paper's analysis. In this sample the table shows about 700,000 distinct CDR3 sequences, over 15% of which occur a single time. About 19% of the sample belongs to the ten largest clones.

Overall study outcomes, separate from this receptor: Some motif variants were previously reported in synovial fluid and blood of reactive arthritis patients, suggesting common disease-initiation mechanisms. Blood from ankylosing spondylitis patients appeared to be characterized by a TCR beta motif made up of under ten highly homologous amino acid variants. The disease-linked clones showed a CD8+ phenotype and occurred at relatively low frequencies in peripheral blood. The disease-linked clones were reported as significantly enriched in matched synovial fluid samples from ankylosing spondylitis patients.

In this chain, TRBV10-3 is recombined with TRBJ2-7, and 11 junction bases match TRBD1. This receptor was taken from a male donor with ankylosing spondylitis. What was sequenced was blood, either unsorted or a sorted T cell fraction (not recorded which). The base sequence is TGTGCCATCAGTGAGGGACAGGGGGCTAGCGAGCAGTACTTC. This codes for CAISEGQGASEQYF.